This section outlines one TCR beta chain sequence together with its context. Its antigen has not been determined. No much larger clone is present one base from it, and per-base qualities are unavailable. The library was generated by the immunoSEQ multiplex PCR assay. The immuneACCESS repertoire file appears here via TCRdb, limited to in-frame rearrangements. These files lack a portion of the clones; in checked studies, under half of the deficit traces to unresolved V genes, and the cause of the others is not known. The sample has more than 120,000 clones on record, approximately 91% of them singletons. Of the sample, approximately 2.9% falls within the top ten clones. The data stem from a study of control samples from healthy donors and cancer patients (dated by TCRdb to 2018 to 2020). In the germline V gene, CDR1 corresponds to SGHDN and CDR2 to FVKESK. The CDR3 contains 15 residues, cysteine and phenylalanine counted. This entry keeps only the CDR3 DNA: 45 bases, framed from base 1. The junction carries 10 bases between V and J, which are trimmed by 1 base and 1 base respectively.

Sequences were obtained from blood. The TCR comes from a man aged 25-45 years in good health. Recombination linked TRBV14 to TRBJ1-2, with no D gene named confidently. In nucleotides, the sequence is TGTGCCAGCAGCCAAGCCGGGGAAGTTAACTATGGCTACACCTTC. This gives the protein CASSQAGEVNYGYTF. With all but the CDR3 taken from the reference TRBV14 and TRBJ1-2 genes, the full variable domain is: EAGVTQFPSHSVIEKGQTVTLRCDPISGHDNLYWYRRVMGKEIKFLLHFVKESKQDESGMPNNRFLAERTGGTYSTLKVQPAELEDSGVYFCASSQAGEVNYGYTFGSGTRLTVV.